This T cell receptor beta chain was sequenced for a study of T cell repertoires in cytomegalovirus infection. Study at large: Indicated by public TCR beta signatures were CMV infection and matching HLA type.

Study-wide results and limits: In two of eight donors, the top clonotype was HLA-C-restricted CMV-specific.

Concerning this clonotype: Its antigen is undetermined.

The CDR3 runs to 12 residues. Trimming removed 5 bases from V and 7 bases from J, with 11 bases in between. From germline, CDR1 is SEHNR and CDR2 FQNEAQ (reference sequence). One entry per CDR3 protein results from TCRdb running MiXCR on the reads. The sample includes approximately 990,000 distinct CDR3 sequences, approximately 32% seen only once; the top ten take 13%. The source is a human donor in good health (CMV status not recorded). Some clones in this sample may be carry-over from other donors' samples. The material sequenced was cultured CD8+ T cells from PBMCs, taken from culture after CMV antigen stimulation. The chain uses TRBV7-9 and TRBJ1-1, with D tentatively TRBD1 (5 bases). In DNA, the CDR3 is TGTGCCAGCAGCACCTGGGACGTTGAAGCTTTCTTT. This gives the protein CASSTWDVEAFF.